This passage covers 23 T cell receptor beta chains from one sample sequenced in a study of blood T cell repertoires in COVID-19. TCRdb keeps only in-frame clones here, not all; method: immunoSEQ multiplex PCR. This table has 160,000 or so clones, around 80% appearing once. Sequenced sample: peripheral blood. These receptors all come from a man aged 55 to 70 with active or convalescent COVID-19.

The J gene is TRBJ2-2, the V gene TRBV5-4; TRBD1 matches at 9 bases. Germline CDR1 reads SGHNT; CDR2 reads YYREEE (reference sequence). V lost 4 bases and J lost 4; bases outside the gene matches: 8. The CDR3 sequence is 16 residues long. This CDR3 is CASSLQGAGGTGELFF. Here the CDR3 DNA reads TGTGCCAGCAGCCTACAGGGGGCCGGGGGCACCGGGGAGCTGTTTTTT. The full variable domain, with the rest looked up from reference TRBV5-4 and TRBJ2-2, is ETGVTQSPTHLIKTRGQQVTLRCSSQSGHNTVSWYQQALGQGPQFIFQYYREEENGRGNFPPRFSGLQFPNYSSELNVNALELDDSALYLCASSLQGAGGTGELFFGEGSRLTVL.

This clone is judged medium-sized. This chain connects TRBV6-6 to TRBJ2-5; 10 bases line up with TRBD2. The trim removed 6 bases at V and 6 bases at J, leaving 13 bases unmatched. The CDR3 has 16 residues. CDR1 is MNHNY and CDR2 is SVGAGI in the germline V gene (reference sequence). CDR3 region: CASSLQERGGGKTQYF. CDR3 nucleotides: TGTGCCAGCAGCCTACAAGAGCGGGGGGGCGGAAAGACCCAGTACTTC.

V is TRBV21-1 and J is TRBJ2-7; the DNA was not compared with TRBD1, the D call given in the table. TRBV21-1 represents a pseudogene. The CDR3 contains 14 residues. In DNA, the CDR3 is TGTGCCAGCAGACCGACAGAAAGGTCCTACGAGCAGTACTTC. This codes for CASRPTERSYEQYF.

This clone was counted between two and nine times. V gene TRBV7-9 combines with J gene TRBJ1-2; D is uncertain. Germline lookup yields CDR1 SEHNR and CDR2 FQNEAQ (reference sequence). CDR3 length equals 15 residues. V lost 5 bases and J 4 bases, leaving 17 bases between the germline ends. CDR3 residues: CASSPESHFPYGYTF. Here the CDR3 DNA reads TGTGCCAGCAGCCCGGAGTCCCACTTCCCCTATGGCTACACCTTC.

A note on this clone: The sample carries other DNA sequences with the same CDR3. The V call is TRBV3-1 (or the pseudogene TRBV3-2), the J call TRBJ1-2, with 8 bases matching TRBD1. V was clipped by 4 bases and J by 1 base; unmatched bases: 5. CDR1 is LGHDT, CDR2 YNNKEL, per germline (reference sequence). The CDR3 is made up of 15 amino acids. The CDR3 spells CASSPPGQVNYGYTF. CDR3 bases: TGTGCCAGCAGCCCTCCGGGACAGGTTAACTATGGCTACACCTTC.

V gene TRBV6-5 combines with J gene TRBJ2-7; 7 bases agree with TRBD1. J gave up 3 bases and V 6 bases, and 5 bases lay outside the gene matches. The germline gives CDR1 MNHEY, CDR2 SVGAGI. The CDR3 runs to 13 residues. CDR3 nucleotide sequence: TGTGCCAGCAGAGGACAGGTCAGCTACGAGCAGTACTTC. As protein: CASRGQVSYEQYF.

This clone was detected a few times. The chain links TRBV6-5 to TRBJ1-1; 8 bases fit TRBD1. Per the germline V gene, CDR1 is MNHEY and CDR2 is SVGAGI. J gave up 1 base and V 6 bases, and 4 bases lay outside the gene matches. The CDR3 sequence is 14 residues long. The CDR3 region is CASRSGTGNTEAFF. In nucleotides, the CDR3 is TGTGCCAGCAGATCCGGGACAGGGAACACTGAAGCTTTCTTT.

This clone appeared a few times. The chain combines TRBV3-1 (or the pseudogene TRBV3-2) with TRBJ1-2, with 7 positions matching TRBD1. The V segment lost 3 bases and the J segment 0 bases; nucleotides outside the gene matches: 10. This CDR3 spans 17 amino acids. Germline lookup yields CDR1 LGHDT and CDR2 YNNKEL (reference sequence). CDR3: CASSQSRTGQANYGYTF. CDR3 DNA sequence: TGTGCCAGCAGCCAGAGTAGGACAGGCCAAGCTAACTATGGCTACACCTTC.

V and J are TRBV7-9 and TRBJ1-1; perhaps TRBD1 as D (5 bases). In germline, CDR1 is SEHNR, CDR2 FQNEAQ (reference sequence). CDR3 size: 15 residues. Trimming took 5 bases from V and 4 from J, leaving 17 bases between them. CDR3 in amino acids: CASSPRTAGGTEAFF. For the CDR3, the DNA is TGTGCCAGCAGCCCACGGACGGCCGGGGGCACTGAAGCTTTCTTT.

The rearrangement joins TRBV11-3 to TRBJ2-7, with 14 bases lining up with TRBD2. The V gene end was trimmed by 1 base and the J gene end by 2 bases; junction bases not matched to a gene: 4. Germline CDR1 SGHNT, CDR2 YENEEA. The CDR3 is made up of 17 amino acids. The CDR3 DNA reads TGTGCCAGCAGCTTAGGGGGGACTAGCGGGAGTCCCTACGAGCAGTACTTC. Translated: CASSLGGTSGSPYEQYF.

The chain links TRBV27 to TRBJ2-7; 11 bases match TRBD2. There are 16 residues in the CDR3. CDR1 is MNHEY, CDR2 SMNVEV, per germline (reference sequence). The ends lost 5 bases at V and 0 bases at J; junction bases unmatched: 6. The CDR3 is CASSPRTSGFSYEQYF. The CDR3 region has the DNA TGTGCCAGCAGTCCTCGGACTAGCGGGTTCTCCTACGAGCAGTACTTC.

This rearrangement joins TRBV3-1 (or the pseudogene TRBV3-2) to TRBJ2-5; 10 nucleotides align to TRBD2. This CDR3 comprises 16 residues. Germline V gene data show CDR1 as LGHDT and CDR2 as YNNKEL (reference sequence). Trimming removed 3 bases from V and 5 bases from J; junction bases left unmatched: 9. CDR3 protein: CASSQFSGRVGETQYF. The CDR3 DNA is TGTGCCAGCAGCCAGTTCAGCGGGAGGGTCGGGGAGACCCAGTACTTC.

This CDR3 is CASSRGTSSTEAFF. CDR3 DNA sequence: TGTGCCAGCAGTCGCGGGACCTCTAGCACTGAAGCTTTCTTT. This rearrangement joins TRBV28 to TRBJ1-1, with a tentative D call TRBD1 (5 bases). CDR3 length: 14 residues. Germline values: CDR1 MDHEN, CDR2 SYDVKM. Trimming shortened V by 5 bases and J by 4 bases, and 14 bases separated the two germline ends.

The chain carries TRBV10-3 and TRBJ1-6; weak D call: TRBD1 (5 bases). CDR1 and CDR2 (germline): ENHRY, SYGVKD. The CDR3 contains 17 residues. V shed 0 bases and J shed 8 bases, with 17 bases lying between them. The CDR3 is CAISESGGPGRDSPLHF. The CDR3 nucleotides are TGTGCCATCAGTGAGTCGGGAGGGCCAGGGAGAGATTCACCCCTCCACTTT.

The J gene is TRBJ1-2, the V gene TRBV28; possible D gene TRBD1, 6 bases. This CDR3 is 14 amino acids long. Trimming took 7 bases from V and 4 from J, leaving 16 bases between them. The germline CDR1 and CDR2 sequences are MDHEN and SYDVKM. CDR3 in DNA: TGTGCCAGCAATCCCCAAGACAGGTCCTATGGCTACACCTTC. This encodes CASNPQDRSYGYTF.

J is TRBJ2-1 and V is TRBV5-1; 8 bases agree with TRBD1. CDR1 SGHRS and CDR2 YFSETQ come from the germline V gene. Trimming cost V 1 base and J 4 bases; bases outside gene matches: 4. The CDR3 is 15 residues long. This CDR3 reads CASSLNTGGYNEQFF. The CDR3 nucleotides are TGCGCCAGCAGCTTGAACACAGGGGGATACAATGAGCAGTTCTTC. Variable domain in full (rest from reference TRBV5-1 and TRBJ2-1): KAGVTQTPRYLIKTRGQQVTLSCSPISGHRSVSWYQQTPGQGLQFLFEYFSETQRNKGNFPGRFSGRQFSNSRSEMNVSTLELGDSALYLCASSLNTGGYNEQFFGPGTRLTVL.

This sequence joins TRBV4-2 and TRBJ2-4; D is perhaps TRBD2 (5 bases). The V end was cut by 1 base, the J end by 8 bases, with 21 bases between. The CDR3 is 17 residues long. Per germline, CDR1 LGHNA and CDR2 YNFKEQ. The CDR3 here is CASSQGGRGGGRDIQYF. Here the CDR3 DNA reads TGTGCCAGCAGCCAAGGTGGTAGAGGAGGCGGTAGAGACATTCAGTACTTC.

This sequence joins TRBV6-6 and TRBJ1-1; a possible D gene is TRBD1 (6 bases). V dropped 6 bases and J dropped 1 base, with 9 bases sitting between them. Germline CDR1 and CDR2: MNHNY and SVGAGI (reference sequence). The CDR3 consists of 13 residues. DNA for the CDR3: TGTGCCAGCAGCAGGACAGAGAACACTGAAGCTTTCTTT. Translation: CASSRTENTEAFF.

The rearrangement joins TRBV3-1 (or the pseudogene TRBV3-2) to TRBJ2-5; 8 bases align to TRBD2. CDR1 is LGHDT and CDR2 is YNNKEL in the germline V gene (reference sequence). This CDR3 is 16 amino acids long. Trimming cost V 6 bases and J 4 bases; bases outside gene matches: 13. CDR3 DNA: TGTGCCAGCAGGGACGCAGGACTCGCGGGGGGAGAGACCCAGTACTTC. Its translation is CASRDAGLAGGETQYF.

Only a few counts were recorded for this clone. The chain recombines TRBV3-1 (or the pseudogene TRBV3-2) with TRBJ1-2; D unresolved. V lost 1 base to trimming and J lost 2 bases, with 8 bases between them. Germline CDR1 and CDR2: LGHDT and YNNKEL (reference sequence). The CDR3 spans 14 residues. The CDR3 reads CASSQAGGNYGYTF. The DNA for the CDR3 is TGTGCCAGCAGCCAAGCGGGAGGCAACTATGGCTACACCTTC.

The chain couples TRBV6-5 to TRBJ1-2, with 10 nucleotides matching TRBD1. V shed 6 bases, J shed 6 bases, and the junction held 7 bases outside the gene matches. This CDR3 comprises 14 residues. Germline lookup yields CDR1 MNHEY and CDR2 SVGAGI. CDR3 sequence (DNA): TGTGCCAGCAGCCTTGACAGGGGGCTCGATGGCTACACCTTC. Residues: CASSLDRGLDGYTF.

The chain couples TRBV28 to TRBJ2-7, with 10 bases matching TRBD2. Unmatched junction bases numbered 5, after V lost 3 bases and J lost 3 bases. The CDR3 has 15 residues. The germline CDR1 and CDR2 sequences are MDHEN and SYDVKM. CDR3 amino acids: CASSLGSSGSYEQYF. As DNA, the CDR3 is TGTGCCAGCAGTTTGGGGTCTAGCGGGAGCTACGAGCAGTACTTC.

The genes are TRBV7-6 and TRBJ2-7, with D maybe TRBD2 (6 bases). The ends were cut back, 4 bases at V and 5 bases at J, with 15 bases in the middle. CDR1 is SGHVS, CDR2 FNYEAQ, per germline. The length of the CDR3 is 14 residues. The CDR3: CASSSLGTGDEQYF. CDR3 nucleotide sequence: TGTGCCAGCAGCTCCCTCGGGACGGGGGACGAGCAGTACTTC.